Given below is one TCR beta chain in context. MiXCR, run by TCRdb on the 5' RACE reads, gives a single entry per CDR3 protein. The table records approximately 150,000 distinct CDR3 sequences, 6% to 6.5% of them present only once. The data were taken from a study of T-cell memory formation after mild COVID-19. Across the study: Each donor largely had its own TCR clusters.

CDR3 length equals 15 residues. Germline-derived CDR1 and CDR2 are SGHTA and FQGNSA. J was trimmed by 6 bases and V by 5 bases; bases with no gene match: 9. The sequence derives from an adult woman who had mild COVID-19 (a few samples of this study predate the infection). Cell type and time point are not known. Sequencing was done on a sample of PBMCs or a T cell subset sorted from them (not recorded which). The chain has TRBV7-2 and TRBJ1-2; 10 bases fit TRBD1. The DNA for the CDR3 is TGTGCCAGCAGCCTCGCCGGGACAGGGGTTCATGGCTACACCTTC. This translates into CASSLAGTGVHGYTF.